The subject of this entry is one T cell receptor beta chain. Its antigen remains unknown. Researchers ran the PCR with 60 Vbeta and 13 Jbeta primers. The assay was immunoSEQ multiplex PCR, and TCRdb's table has in-frame clones only and misses some. Of more than 85,000 clones in the sample, around 80% were seen once. V gave up 6 bases and J gave up 5 bases; unmatched junction bases: 13. CDR1 is WSHSY, CDR2 SAAADI, per germline. The CDR3 contains 15 residues. The sample belongs to a study of cytomegalovirus exposure and HLA in healthy donors. Study findings and constraints: Later analysis indicated greater clonal expansion among HLA-associated TCR beta chains than among equally common other chains. Specific recognition of CMV antigens was confirmed in vitro for a few chains (all CMV-associated). Later analysis associated a missense DCLRE1C variant with TCR beta V- and J-gene trimming. Altogether, 150 to 200 TCR beta chains were recorded as cytomegalovirus-associated.

The sample comprised PBMCs. The chain combines TRBV10-2 with TRBJ2-7, with 7 positions matching TRBD1. The sequence came from a woman between 55 and 75 years old in good health and CMV-seropositive. This CDR3 reads CASRGAGTAFNEQYF. The CDR3 DNA follows: TGCGCCAGCAGAGGAGCCGGGACAGCCTTTAACGAGCAGTACTTC.